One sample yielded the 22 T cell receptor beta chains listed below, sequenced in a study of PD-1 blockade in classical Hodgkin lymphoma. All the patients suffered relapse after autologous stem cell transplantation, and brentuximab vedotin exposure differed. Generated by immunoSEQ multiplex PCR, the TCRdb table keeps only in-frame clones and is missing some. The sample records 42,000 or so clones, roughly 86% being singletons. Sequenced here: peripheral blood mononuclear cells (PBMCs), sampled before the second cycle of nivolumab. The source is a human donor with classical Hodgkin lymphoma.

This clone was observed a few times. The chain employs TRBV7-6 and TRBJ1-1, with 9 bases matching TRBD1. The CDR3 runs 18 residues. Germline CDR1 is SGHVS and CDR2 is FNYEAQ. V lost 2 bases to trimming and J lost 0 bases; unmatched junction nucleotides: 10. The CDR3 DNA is TGTGCCAGCAGCTTACCTGCCGGGACAGGGCTCATGAACACTGAAGCTTTCTTT. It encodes CASSLPAGTGLMNTEAFF.

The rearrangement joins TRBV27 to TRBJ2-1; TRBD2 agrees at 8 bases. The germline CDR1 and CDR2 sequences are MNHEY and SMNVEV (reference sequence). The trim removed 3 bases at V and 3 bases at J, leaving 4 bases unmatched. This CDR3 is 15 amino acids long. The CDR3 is CASSLIAGLYNEQFF. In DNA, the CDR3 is TGTGCCAGCAGTTTGATAGCGGGACTCTACAATGAGCAGTTCTTC.

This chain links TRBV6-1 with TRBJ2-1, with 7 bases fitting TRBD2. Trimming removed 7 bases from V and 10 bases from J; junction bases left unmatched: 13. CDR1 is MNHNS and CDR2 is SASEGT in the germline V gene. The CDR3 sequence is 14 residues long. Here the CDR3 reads CASTPGRISEEQFF. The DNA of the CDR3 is TGTGCCAGCACACCCGGGAGGATCTCGGAGGAGCAGTTCTTC.

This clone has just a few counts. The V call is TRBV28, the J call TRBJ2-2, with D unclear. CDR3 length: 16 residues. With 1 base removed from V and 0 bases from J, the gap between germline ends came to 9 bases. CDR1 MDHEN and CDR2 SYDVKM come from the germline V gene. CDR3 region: CASSLFLNTNTGELFF. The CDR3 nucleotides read TGTGCCAGCAGTTTATTTCTAAACACGAACACCGGGGAGCTGTTTTTT.

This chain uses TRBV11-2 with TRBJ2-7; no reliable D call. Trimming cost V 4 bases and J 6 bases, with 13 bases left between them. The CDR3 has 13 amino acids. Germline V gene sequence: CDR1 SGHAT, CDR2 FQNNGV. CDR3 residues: CASSSGPTVEQYF. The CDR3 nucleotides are TGTGCCAGCAGCTCAGGACCTACAGTCGAGCAGTACTTC.

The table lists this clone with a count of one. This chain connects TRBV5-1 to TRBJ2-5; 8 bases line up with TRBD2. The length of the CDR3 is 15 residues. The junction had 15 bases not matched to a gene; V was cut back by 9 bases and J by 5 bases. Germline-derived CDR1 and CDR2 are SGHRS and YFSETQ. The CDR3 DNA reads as TGCGCCACTACTAGGGGGATAGCGGGAAGTGAGACCCAGTACTTC. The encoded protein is CATTRGIAGSETQYF.

The CDR3 DNA follows: TGCGCCAGCACCCTGACTGGGACATCGGGGACTAAGACGCCGACTAGCACAGATACGCAGTATTTT. Protein product: CASTLTGTSGTKTPTSTDTQYF. The J gene is TRBJ2-3, the V gene TRBV5-1; possible D gene TRBD2, 7 bases. There are 22 residues in the CDR3. From germline, CDR1 is SGHRS and CDR2 YFSETQ. V gave up 6 bases and J gave up 0 bases, with 35 bases separating them.

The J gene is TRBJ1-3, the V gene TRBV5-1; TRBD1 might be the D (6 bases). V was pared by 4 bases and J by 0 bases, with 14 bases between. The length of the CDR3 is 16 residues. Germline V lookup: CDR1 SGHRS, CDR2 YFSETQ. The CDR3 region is CASSGSTGYSGNTIYF. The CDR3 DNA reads TGCGCCAGCAGCGGCTCGACAGGATACTCTGGAAACACCATATATTTT.

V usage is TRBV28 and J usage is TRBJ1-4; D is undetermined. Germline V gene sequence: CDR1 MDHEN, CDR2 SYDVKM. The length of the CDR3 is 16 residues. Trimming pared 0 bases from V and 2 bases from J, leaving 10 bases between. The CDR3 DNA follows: TGTGCCAGCAGTTTATGGTCCCGGGTGACTAATGAAAAACTGTTTTTT. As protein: CASSLWSRVTNEKLFF.

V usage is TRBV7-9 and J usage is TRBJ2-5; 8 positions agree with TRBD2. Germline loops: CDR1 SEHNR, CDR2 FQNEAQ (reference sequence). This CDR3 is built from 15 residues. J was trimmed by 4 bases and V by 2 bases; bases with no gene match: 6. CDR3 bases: TGTGCCAGCAGCTTAACGGGGGGGCCGGCAGAGACCCAGTACTTC. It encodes CASSLTGGPAETQYF.

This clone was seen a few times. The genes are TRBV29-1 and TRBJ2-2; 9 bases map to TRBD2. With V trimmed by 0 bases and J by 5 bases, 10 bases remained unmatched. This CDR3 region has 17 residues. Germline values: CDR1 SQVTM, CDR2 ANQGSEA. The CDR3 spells CSVEESRGGAVTGELFF. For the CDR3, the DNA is TGCAGCGTTGAAGAATCCCGCGGGGGGGCGGTTACCGGGGAGCTGTTTTTT.

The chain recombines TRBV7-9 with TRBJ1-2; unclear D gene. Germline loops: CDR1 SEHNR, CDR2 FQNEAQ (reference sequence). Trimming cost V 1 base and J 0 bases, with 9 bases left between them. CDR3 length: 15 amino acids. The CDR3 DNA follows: TGTGCCAGCAGCTTAGTGAGGCAGACTAACTATGGCTACACCTTC. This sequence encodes CASSLVRQTNYGYTF.

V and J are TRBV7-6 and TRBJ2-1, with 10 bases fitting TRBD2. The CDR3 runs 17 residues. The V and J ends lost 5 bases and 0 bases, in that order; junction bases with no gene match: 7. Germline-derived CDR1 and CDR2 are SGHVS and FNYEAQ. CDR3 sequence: CASSPLAGGSSYNEQFF. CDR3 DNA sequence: TGTGCCAGCAGCCCTTTAGCGGGGGGCTCCTCCTACAATGAGCAGTTCTTC.

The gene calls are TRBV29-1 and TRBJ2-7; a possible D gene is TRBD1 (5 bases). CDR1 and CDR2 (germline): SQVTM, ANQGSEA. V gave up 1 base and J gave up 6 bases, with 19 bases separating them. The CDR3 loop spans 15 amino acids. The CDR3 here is CSVEGSGPTTSEQYF. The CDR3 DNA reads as TGCAGCGTTGAAGGGTCAGGGCCGACAACCTCCGAGCAGTACTTC.

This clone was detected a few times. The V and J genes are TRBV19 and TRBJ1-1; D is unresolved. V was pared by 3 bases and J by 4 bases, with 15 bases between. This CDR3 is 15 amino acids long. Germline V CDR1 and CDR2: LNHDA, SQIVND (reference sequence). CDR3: CASSISLTPGTEAFF. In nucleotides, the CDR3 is TGTGCCAGTAGTATTTCCCTCACCCCGGGCACTGAAGCTTTCTTT.

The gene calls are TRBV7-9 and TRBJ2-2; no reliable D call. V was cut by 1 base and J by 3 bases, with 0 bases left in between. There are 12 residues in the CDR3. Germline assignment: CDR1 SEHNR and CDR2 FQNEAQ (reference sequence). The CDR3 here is CASSLDTGELFF. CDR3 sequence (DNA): TGTGCCAGCAGCTTAGACACCGGGGAGCTGTTTTTT.

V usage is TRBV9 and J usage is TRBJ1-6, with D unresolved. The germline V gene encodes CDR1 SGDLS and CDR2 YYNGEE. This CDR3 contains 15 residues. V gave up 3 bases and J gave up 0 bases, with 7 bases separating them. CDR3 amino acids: CASSALGSYNSPLHF. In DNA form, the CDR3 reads TGTGCCAGCAGCGCCCTTGGCTCCTATAATTCACCCCTCCACTTT.

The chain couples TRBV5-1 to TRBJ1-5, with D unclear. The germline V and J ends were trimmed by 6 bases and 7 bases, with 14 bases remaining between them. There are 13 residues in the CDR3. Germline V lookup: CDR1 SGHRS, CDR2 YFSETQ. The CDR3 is CASMPSGRQPQHF. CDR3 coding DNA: TGCGCCAGCATGCCATCCGGTAGACAGCCCCAGCATTTT.

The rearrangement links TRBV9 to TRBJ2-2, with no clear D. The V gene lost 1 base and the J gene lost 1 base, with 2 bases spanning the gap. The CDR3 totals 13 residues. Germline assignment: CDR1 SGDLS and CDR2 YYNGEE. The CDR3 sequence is CASSVWNTGELFF. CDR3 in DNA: TGTGCCAGCAGCGTATGGAACACCGGGGAGCTGTTTTTT.

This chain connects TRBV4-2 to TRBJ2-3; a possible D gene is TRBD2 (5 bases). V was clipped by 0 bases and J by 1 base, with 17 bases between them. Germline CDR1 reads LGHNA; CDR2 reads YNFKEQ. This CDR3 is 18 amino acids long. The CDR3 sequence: CASSQDLTRKRGTDTQYF. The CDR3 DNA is TGTGCCAGCAGCCAAGATCTTACGCGGAAGAGGGGCACAGATACGCAGTATTTT.

The CDR3 loop reads CASSSPLAGGPDTQYF. The CDR3 region has the DNA TGTGCCAGCAGCTCCCCTTTAGCGGGGGGGCCAGATACGCAGTATTTT. J is TRBJ2-3 and V is TRBV5-4; 11 bases are shared with TRBD2. CDR3 length: 16 residues. Germline V CDR1 and CDR2: SGHNT, YYREEE (reference sequence). Trimming took 3 bases from V and 4 from J; bases not matched to a gene: 7. The full variable domain, completed using reference TRBV5-4 and TRBJ2-3, is ETGVTQSPTHLIKTRGQQVTLRCSSQSGHNTVSWYQQALGQGPQFIFQYYREEENGRGNFPPRFSGLQFPNYSSELNVNALELDDSALYLCASSSPLAGGPDTQYFGPGTRLTVL.

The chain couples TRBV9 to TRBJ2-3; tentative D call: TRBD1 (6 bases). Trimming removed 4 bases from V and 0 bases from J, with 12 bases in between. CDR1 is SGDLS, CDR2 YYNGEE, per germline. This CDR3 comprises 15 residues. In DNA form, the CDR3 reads TGTGCCAGCAGCCAACAGGGCGGGAGCACAGATACGCAGTATTTT. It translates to CASSQQGGSTDTQYF.